The entry that follows covers one T cell receptor (beta chain) sequence. The sample is drawn from a study of blood T cell repertoires in COVID-19. Across the whole study: The samples span acute and convalescent COVID-19 from the United States, Italy and Spain. Sources were T cells, B-cell-depleted T cells, or PBMCs; the material itself was cDNA or gDNA.

Recruitment covered about 25 US areas and drew participants whose ages spanned about 18 to 100 years. Germline V CDR1 and CDR2: SGHRS, YFSETQ. The CDR3 runs 16 residues. With 0 bases removed from V and 2 bases from J, the gap between germline ends came to 14 bases. Profiled with immunoSEQ multiplex PCR; TCRdb holds only in-frame clones, not every one. The repertoire holds some 140,000 clones, with almost 85% as singletons. The V gene is TRBV5-1, the J gene TRBJ1-2; D may be TRBD1 (6 bases). This receptor was taken from a man aged 35-49 years with acute COVID-19. The source material was PBMCs or T cells enriched from blood (not recorded which). CDR3 sequence: CASSLGSGGGNYGYTF. The DNA for the CDR3 is TGCGCCAGCAGCTTGGGATCTGGGGGCGGGAACTATGGCTACACCTTC.